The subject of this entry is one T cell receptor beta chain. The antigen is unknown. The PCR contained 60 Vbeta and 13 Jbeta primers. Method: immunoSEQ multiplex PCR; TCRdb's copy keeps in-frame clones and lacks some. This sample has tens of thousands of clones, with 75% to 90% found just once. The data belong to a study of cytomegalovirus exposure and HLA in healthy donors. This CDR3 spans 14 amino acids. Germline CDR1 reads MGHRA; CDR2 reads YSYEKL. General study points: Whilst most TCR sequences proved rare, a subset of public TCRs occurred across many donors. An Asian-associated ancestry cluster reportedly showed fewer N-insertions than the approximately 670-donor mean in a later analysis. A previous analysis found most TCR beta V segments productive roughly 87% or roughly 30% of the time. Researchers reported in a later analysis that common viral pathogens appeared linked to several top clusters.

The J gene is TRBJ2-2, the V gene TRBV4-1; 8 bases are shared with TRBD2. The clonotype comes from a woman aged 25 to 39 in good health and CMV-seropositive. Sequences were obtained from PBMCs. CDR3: CATGAGANTGELFF. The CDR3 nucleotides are TGCGCAACAGGAGCGGGGGCTAACACCGGGGAGCTGTTTTTT.